Following are 25 T cell receptor beta chains from one sample sequenced in a study of blood T cell repertoires in COVID-19. This table comes from immunoSEQ multiplex PCR, and its TCRdb copy is limited to in-frame clones, with some not included. The data show a few hundred thousand clones, with more than 85% seen just once and about 3.5% held by the top ten. Sequencing input: peripheral blood. Source of these receptors: a man in his late teens or twenties with active or convalescent COVID-19.

Only a few counts were recorded for this clone. The chain employs TRBV18 and TRBJ2-1; the D gene is possibly TRBD2 (5 bases). The CDR3 runs 13 residues. Germline V gives CDR1 KGHSH, CDR2 LQKENI. Trimming removed 4 bases from V and 9 bases from J, with 13 bases in between. CDR3 coding DNA: TGTGCCAGCTCACTGGGCCCGGGAATTGAGCAGTTCTTC. Translation: CASSLGPGIEQFF.

Only one count was recorded for this clone. The chain links TRBV10-3 to TRBJ2-5; the D gene is possibly TRBD2 (5 bases). V lost 6 bases and J lost 5, with 19 bases in between. This CDR3 is built from 15 residues. Germline V gene data show CDR1 as ENHRY and CDR2 as SYGVKD. CDR3: CAIRSPGNPRETQYF. The CDR3 DNA reads TGTGCCATCAGGAGTCCCGGGAACCCGAGGGAGACCCAGTACTTC.

The chain recombines TRBV9 with TRBJ2-2; 8 bases match TRBD1. From germline, CDR1 is SGDLS and CDR2 YYNGEE. J gave up 2 bases and V 4 bases, and 7 bases lay outside the gene matches. The CDR3 has 16 residues. As DNA, the CDR3 is TGTGCCAGCAGCTTTGGGACAGGCCCCAACACCGGGGAGCTGTTTTTT. Its translation is CASSFGTGPNTGELFF.

This chain joins TRBV5-1 and TRBJ1-1, with 9 bases that match TRBD1. After removal of 1 base from V and 7 bases from J, the junction contained 8 bases not matched to a gene. The CDR3 totals 15 residues. In germline, CDR1 is SGHRS, CDR2 YFSETQ. CDR3 DNA sequence: TGCGCCAGCAGCTTGCGGGGACAGGGACTAGATGAAGCTTTCTTT. This codes for CASSLRGQGLDEAFF.

This chain uses TRBV7-2 with TRBJ1-4; D is unclear. Germline CDR1 and CDR2: SGHTA and FQGNSA. V lost 5 bases to trimming and J lost 5 bases, with 12 bases between them. The CDR3 sequence is 14 residues long. This chain's CDR3 is CASSAVPGNEKLFF. The DNA of the CDR3 is TGTGCCAGCAGCGCGGTCCCGGGGAATGAAAAACTGTTTTTT.

This clone occurred many times. V gene TRBV24-1 combines with J gene TRBJ2-2; D is perhaps TRBD1 (6 bases). V was cut by 3 bases and J by 2 bases, with 12 bases left in between. This CDR3 has 16 residues. CDR1 and CDR2 from the germline V gene are KGHDR and SFDVKD. CDR3 DNA sequence: TGTGCCACCAGTGATGTAACAGGGATAAACACCGGGGAGCTGTTTTTT. It specifies CATSDVTGINTGELFF.

This clone was seen once. The chain has TRBV19 and TRBJ2-7; the match to TRBD2 covers 8 bases. Germline CDR1 LNHDA, CDR2 SQIVND (reference sequence). The CDR3 totals 15 residues. J lost 0 bases, V lost 4 bases, and 5 bases had no gene match. The DNA of the CDR3 is TGTGCCAGTAGTAGTGAGCGGGGGAGCTCCTACGAGCAGTACTTC. Protein sequence: CASSSERGSSYEQYF.

This clone has a single count. The J gene is TRBJ2-2, the V gene TRBV6-5; 8 bases fit TRBD1. The trim removed 5 bases at V and 0 bases at J, leaving 2 bases unmatched. The CDR3 spans 15 residues. Germline assignment: CDR1 MNHEY and CDR2 SVGAGI. CDR3 nucleotide sequence: TGTGCCAGCAGTCAACAGGGGGCGAACACCGGGGAGCTGTTTTTT. It is translated as CASSQQGANTGELFF.

This clone was detected only once. The chain uses TRBV19 and TRBJ1-1, with 8 bases identical to TRBD1. The CDR3 runs to 17 residues. V shed 0 bases and J 5 bases; nucleotides not matched to a gene: 11. The germline CDR1 and CDR2 sequences are LNHDA and SQIVND (reference sequence). The chain's CDR3 is CASSIDLGQGDWTEAFF. CDR3 sequence (DNA): TGTGCCAGTAGTATAGATTTAGGACAGGGCGACTGGACTGAAGCTTTCTTT.

The count of this clone is one. Its ends do not fully match the called genes, so a read error is possible. The chain carries TRBV4-2 and TRBJ2-2; unclear D gene. The germline CDR1 and CDR2 sequences are LGHNA and YNFKEQ. The CDR3 sequence is 15 residues long. CDR3 bases: TGTGCCAGCAGACAAGTGAACTTAAACACCGGGGAGCTGTTTTTT. Its translation: CASRQVNLNTGELFF.

V is TRBV14 and J is TRBJ1-4, with D perhaps matching TRBD1 (5 bases). This CDR3 has 13 amino acids. V lost 0 bases, J lost 13 bases, and 12 bases lay in between. Germline V gene sequence: CDR1 SGHDN, CDR2 FVKESK. As DNA, the CDR3 is TGTGCCAGCAGCCAAGACTGGAGGGGCGGACTGTTTTTT. Translating gives CASSQDWRGGLFF.

This clone came up once. The rearrangement uses TRBV11-2 and TRBJ1-2; no reliable D call. Trimming took 4 bases from V and 8 from J, leaving 17 bases between them. Germline lookup yields CDR1 SGHAT and CDR2 FQNNGV. CDR3 size: 14 residues. The CDR3 region is CASSWETGVDGYTF. The CDR3 DNA sequence: TGTGCCAGCAGCTGGGAGACGGGAGTGGACGGCTACACCTTC.

The rearrangement joins TRBV5-5 to TRBJ2-7, with D possibly matching TRBD2 (7 bases). Trimming removed 3 bases at V and 0 bases at J, with 16 bases between. The CDR3 sequence is 16 residues long. The germline CDR1 and CDR2 sequences are SGHKS and YYEKEE (reference sequence). DNA of the CDR3: TGTGCCAGCAGCTCCCTGGGGGGGGGCCCCTCCTACGAGCAGTACTTC. It encodes CASSSLGGGPSYEQYF. Complete variable domain (other parts from reference TRBV5-5 and TRBJ2-7): DAGVTQSPTHLIKTRGQQVTLRCSPISGHKSVSWYQQVLGQGPQFIFQYYEKEERGRGNFPDRFSARQFPNYSSELNVNALLLGDSALYLCASSSLGGGPSYEQYFGPGTRLTVT.

The chain recombines TRBV29-1 with TRBJ1-4; D might be TRBD1 (5 bases). The germline gives CDR1 SQVTM, CDR2 ANQGSEA. The CDR3 consists of 13 residues. Trimming took 3 bases from V and 5 from J, leaving 10 bases between them. CDR3: CSVEGSGNEKLFF. CDR3 DNA sequence: TGCAGCGTTGAGGGGTCAGGGAATGAAAAACTGTTTTTT.

The chain joins TRBV5-1 to TRBJ2-7; D might be TRBD2 (6 bases). V lost 0 bases and J lost 12, with 16 bases in between. Germline V CDR1 and CDR2: SGHRS, YFSETQ. This CDR3 region has 13 residues. The CDR3 loop reads CASSLAGLSSGYF. The CDR3 region has the DNA TGCGCCAGCAGCTTGGCGGGACTCTCCAGCGGGTACTTC.

V usage is TRBV9 and J usage is TRBJ2-4; TRBD2 matches at 7 bases. Germline lookup yields CDR1 SGDLS and CDR2 YYNGEE. This CDR3 comprises 18 residues. The junction had 13 bases not matched to a gene; V was cut back by 4 bases and J by 0 bases. Here the CDR3 DNA reads TGTGCCAGCAGCCCCCGATCCTGGGGAGGGCTAGCCAAAAACATTCAGTACTTC. Its translation: CASSPRSWGGLAKNIQYF.

In this sample, this clone turned up a few times. The chain uses TRBV27 and TRBJ2-7; 8 bases match TRBD1. CDR1 MNHEY and CDR2 SMNVEV come from the germline V gene (reference sequence). The CDR3 has 15 residues. With V trimmed by 6 bases and J by 5 bases, 12 bases remained unmatched. As DNA, the CDR3 is TGTGCCAGCAGCCAAACTCGGAGGACAGGGAACGAGCAGTACTTC. Translated: CASSQTRRTGNEQYF.

The sample holds a few counts of this clone. The chain joins TRBV7-9 to TRBJ1-2; D is uncertain. V lost 0 bases and J lost 8, with 7 bases in between. The length of the CDR3 is 12 residues. Per the germline V gene, CDR1 is SEHNR and CDR2 is FQNEAQ (reference sequence). CDR3 amino acids: CASSLAIVGYTF. DNA for the CDR3: TGTGCCAGCAGCTTAGCAATAGTGGGCTACACCTTC.

This clone was observed a single time. V gene TRBV10-3 combines with J gene TRBJ2-3; D is undetermined. The V end lost 8 bases, the J end lost 1 base, and 13 bases lay between the germline ends. This CDR3 spans 14 amino acids. Germline V gives CDR1 ENHRY, CDR2 SYGVKD. The CDR3 sequence is CAIARPEGTDTQYF. DNA for the CDR3: TGTGCCATCGCACGGCCCGAGGGCACAGATACGCAGTATTTT.

V usage is TRBV18 and J usage is TRBJ2-7; possibly TRBD2 for D (5 bases). Trimming stripped 6 bases from V and 7 bases from J, with 25 bases between. CDR3 length equals 16 residues. Germline assignment: CDR1 KGHSH and CDR2 LQKENI. The CDR3 region is CASSPSKGSLRGEQYF. The CDR3 DNA reads TGTGCCAGCTCCCCCTCGAAGGGATCCCTGAGAGGGGAGCAGTACTTC.

This chain connects TRBV7-3 to TRBJ1-2; possibly TRBD1 for D (5 bases). CDR1 and CDR2 (germline): SGHTA, FQGTGA. This CDR3 comprises 14 residues. V shed 1 base and J shed 6 bases, with 12 bases lying between them. CDR3 residues: CASSLSGAPDGYTF. For the CDR3, the DNA is TGTGCCAGCAGCTTAAGTGGGGCGCCGGATGGCTACACCTTC.

This chain links TRBV9 with TRBJ1-6; 12 bases are shared with TRBD1. V trimming: 3 bases; J trimming: 10 bases; junction bases outside the gene matches: 8. This CDR3 is built from 16 residues. Germline lookup yields CDR1 SGDLS and CDR2 YYNGEE. The CDR3 spells CASSAGTGGYSSPLHF. In nucleotides, the CDR3 is TGTGCCAGCAGCGCCGGGACAGGGGGCTACTCGTCACCCCTCCACTTT. Filled out from reference TRBV9 and TRBJ1-6, the complete variable domain reads DSGVTQTPKHLITATGQRVTLRCSPRSGDLSVYWYQQSLDQGLQFLIQYYNGEERAKGNILERFSAQQFPDLHSELNLSSLELGDSALYFCASSAGTGGYSSPLHFGNGTRLTVT.

The chain couples TRBV2 to TRBJ1-5; D is unclear. The V end was cut by 4 bases, the J end by 0 bases, with 19 bases between. The CDR3 spans 18 residues. Germline V lookup: CDR1 SNHLY, CDR2 FYNNEI. The CDR3 loop is CASSGPNGESDSNQPQHF. DNA for the CDR3: TGTGCCAGCAGTGGACCAAACGGAGAATCCGATAGCAATCAGCCCCAGCATTTT.

The chain combines TRBV27 with TRBJ2-1; D remains unclear. The CDR3 spans 11 residues. Germline V gene lookup returns CDR1 MNHEY and CDR2 SMNVEV (reference sequence). V shed 4 bases and J shed 11 bases, with 9 bases lying between them. The CDR3 nucleotides are TGTGCCAGCAGTTCCTACTACCAGCAGTTCTTC. The encoded protein is CASSSYYQQFF.

The V and J genes are TRBV3-1 (or the pseudogene TRBV3-2) and TRBJ2-5; TRBD2 agrees at 10 bases. This CDR3 has 19 residues. Germline V gene lookup returns CDR1 LGHDT and CDR2 YNNKEL (reference sequence). After removal of 6 bases from V and 5 bases from J, the junction contained 21 bases not matched to a gene. The CDR3 region is CASRGSASSGGAAKETQYF. Here the CDR3 DNA reads TGTGCCAGCAGAGGAAGCGCCTCAAGCGGGGGGGCCGCGAAGGAGACCCAGTACTTC.